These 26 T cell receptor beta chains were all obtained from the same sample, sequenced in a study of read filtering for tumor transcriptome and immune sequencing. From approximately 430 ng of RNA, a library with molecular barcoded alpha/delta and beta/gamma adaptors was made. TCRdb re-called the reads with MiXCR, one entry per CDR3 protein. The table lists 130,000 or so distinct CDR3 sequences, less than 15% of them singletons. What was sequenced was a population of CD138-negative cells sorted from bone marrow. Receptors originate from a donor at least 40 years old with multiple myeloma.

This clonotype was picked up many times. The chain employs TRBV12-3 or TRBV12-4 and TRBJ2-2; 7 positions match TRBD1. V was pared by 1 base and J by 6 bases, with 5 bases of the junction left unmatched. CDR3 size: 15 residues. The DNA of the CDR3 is TGTGCCAGCAGTTTAGACAGGGGCTTTGCCGGGGAGCTGTTTTTT. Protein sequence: CASSLDRGFAGELFF.

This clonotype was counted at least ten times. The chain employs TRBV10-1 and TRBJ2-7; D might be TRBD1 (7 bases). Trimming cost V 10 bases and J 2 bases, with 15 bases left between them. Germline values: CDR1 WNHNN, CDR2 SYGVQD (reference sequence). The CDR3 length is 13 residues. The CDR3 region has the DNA TGCGCCAACCAGGGGGGTATTGCCTACGAGCAGTACTTC. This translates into CANQGGIAYEQYF.

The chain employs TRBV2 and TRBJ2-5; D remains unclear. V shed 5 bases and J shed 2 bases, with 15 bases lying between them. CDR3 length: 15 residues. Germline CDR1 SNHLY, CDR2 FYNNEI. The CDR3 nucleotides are TGTGCCAGCAGTCGGTCCCGCTCGCTTCAAGAGACCCAGTACTTC. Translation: CASSRSRSLQETQYF. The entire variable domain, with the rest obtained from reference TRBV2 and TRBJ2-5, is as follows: EPEVTQTPSHQVTQMGQEVILRCVPISNHLYFYWYRQILGQKVEFLVSFYNNEISEKSEIFDDQFSVERPDGSNFTLKIRSTKLEDSAMYFCASSRSRSLQETQYFGPGTRLLVL.

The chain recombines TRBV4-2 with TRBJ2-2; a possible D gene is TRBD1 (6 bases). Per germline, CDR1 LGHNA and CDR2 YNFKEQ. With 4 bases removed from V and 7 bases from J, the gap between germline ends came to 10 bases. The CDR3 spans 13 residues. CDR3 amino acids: CASSPRDIGELFF. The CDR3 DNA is TGTGCCAGCAGCCCCCGGGACATCGGGGAGCTGTTTTTT.

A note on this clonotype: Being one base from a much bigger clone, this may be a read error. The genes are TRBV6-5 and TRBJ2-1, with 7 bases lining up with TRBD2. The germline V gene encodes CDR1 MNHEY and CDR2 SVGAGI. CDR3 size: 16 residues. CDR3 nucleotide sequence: TGTGCCAGCAGTTACGGGTCGCGACTAGCTTACAATGGGCAGTTCTTC. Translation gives CASSYGSRLAYNGQFF.

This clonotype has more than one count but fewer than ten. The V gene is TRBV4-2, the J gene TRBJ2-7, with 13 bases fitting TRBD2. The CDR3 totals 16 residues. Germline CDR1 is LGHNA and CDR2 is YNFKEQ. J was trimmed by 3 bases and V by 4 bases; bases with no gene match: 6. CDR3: CASSRIGTSGNYEQYF. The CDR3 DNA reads TGTGCCAGCAGCCGAATTGGGACTAGCGGGAACTACGAGCAGTACTTC.

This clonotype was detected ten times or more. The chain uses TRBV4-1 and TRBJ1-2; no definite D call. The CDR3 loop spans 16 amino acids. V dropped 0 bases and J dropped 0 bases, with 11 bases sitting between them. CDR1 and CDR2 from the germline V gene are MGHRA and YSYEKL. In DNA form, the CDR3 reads TGCGCCAGCAGCCAAGATTTAGGGCCCTCTAACTATGGCTACACCTTC. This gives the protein CASSQDLGPSNYGYTF.

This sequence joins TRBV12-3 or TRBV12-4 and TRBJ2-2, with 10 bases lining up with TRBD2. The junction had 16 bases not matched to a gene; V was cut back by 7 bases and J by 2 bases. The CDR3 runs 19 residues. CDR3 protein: CASNPQGASGRTNTGELFF. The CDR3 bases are TGTGCCAGCAACCCCCAGGGGGCTAGCGGGAGAACCAACACCGGGGAGCTGTTTTTT.

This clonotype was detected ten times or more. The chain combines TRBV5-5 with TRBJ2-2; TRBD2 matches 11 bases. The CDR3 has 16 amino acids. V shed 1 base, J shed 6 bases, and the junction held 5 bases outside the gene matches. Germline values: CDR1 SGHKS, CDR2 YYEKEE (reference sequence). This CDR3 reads CASSLSLAGGSGELFF. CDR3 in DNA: TGTGCCAGCAGCTTGAGCTTAGCGGGAGGGTCCGGGGAGCTGTTTTTT.

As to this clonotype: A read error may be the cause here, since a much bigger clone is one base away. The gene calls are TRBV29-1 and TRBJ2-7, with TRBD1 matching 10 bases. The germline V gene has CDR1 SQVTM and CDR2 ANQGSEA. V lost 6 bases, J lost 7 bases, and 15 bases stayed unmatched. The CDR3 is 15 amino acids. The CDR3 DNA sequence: TGCAGCGTCAGATCGGGACAGGGGAGTTCGGAAGAGCAGTACTTC. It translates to CSVRSGQGSSEEQYF.

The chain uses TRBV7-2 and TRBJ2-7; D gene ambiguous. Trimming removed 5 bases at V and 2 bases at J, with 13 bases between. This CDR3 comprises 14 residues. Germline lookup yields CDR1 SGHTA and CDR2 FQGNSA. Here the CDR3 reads CASSRRPGAYEQYF. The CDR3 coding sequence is TGTGCCAGCAGCCGCCGCCCCGGAGCCTACGAGCAGTACTTC.

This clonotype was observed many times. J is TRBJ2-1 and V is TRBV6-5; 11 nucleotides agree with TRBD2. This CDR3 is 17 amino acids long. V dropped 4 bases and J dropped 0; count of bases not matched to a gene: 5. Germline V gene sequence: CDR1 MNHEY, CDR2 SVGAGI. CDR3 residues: CASSFRTSGGSYNEQFF. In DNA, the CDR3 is TGTGCCAGCAGTTTCCGAACTAGCGGGGGCTCCTACAATGAGCAGTTCTTC.

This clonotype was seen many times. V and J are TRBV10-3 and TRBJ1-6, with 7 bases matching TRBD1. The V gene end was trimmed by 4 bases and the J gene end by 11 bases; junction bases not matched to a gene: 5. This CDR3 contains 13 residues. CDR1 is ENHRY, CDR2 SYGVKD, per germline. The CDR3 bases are TGTGCCATCAGTGGGGACAGCGGGACACCCCTCCACTTT. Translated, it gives CAISGDSGTPLHF.

CDR3 nucleotide sequence: TGTGCCAGTAGTATCGGGCAGAACACCGGGGAGCTGTTTTTT. As protein: CASSIGQNTGELFF. J is TRBJ2-2 and V is TRBV19; no definite D call. Germline V lookup: CDR1 LNHDA, CDR2 SQIVND (reference sequence). The V gene lost 3 bases and the J gene lost 1 base, with 6 bases spanning the gap. The CDR3 is 14 amino acids.

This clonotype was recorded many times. The CDR3 DNA is TGTGCCAGCAGCTCCCTACTAGGGGGCTCCTACGAGCAGTACTTC. Translation gives CASSSLLGGSYEQYF. This chain links TRBV5-4 with TRBJ2-7, with TRBD1 as a possible D gene (6 bases). Germline CDR1 is SGHNT and CDR2 is YYREEE (reference sequence). This CDR3 region has 15 residues. Between the trimmed V and J ends, which lost 3 bases and 0 bases, there was a span of 13 bases.

The CDR3 sequence: CADSAAREVGNEQFF. In nucleotides, the CDR3 is TGTGCCGACAGCGCAGCGAGGGAGGTTGGCAATGAGCAGTTCTTC. The genes are TRBV7-9 and TRBJ2-1; D is possibly TRBD2 (6 bases). Germline V CDR1 and CDR2: SEHNR, FQNEAQ (reference sequence). The CDR3 sequence is 15 residues long. V was shortened by 11 bases and J by 6 bases, with 23 bases between the two germline ends.

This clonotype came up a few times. This CDR3 is CASSLIGATDTQYF. CDR3 nucleotides: TGCGCCAGCAGCTTGATAGGGGCCACAGATACGCAGTATTTT. The V call is TRBV5-1, the J call TRBJ2-3; weak D call: TRBD1 (5 bases). CDR1 is SGHRS and CDR2 is YFSETQ in the germline V gene. The CDR3 has 14 residues. Trimming shortened V by 1 base and J by 2 bases, and 8 bases separated the two germline ends. Based on the CDR3 plus reference TRBV5-1 and TRBJ2-3, the full variable domain is KAGVTQTPRYLIKTRGQQVTLSCSPISGHRSVSWYQQTPGQGLQFLFEYFSETQRNKGNFPGRFSGRQFSNSRSEMNVSTLELGDSALYLCASSLIGATDTQYFGPGTRLTVL.

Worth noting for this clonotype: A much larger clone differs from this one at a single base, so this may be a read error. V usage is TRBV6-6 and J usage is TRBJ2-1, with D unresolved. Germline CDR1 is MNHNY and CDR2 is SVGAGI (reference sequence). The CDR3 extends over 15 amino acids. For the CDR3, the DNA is TGTGCCAGCAGTTTCTCGCGGATAAGTTACAATGCGCAGTTCTTC. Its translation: CASSFSRISYNAQFF.

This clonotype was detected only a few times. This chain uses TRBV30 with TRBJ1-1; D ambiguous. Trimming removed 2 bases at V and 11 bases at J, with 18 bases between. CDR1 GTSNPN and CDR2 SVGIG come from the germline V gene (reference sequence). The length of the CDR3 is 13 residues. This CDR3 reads CAWSPGSSLGAFF. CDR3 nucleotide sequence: TGTGCCTGGAGTCCCGGGTCAAGCTTAGGGGCTTTCTTT.

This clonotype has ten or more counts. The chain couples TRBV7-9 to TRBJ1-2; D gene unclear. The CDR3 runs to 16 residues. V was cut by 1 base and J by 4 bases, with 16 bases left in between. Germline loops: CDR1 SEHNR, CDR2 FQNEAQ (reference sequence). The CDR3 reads CASSLELWSWSYGYTF. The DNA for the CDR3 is TGTGCCAGCAGCTTAGAGTTGTGGTCCTGGTCCTATGGCTACACCTTC.

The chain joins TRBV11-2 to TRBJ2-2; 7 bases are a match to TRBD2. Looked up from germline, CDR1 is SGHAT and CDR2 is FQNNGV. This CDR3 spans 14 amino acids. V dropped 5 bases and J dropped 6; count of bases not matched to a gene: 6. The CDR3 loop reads CASSRGLVPGELFF. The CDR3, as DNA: TGTGCCAGCAGCCGAGGACTAGTGCCCGGGGAGCTGTTTTTT. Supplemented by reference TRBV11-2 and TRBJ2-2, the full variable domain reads EAGVAQSPRYKIIEKRQSVAFWCNPISGHATLYWYQQILGQGPKLLIQFQNNGVVDDSQLPKDRFSAERLKGVDSTLKIQPAKLEDSAVYLCASSRGLVPGELFFGEGSRLTVL.

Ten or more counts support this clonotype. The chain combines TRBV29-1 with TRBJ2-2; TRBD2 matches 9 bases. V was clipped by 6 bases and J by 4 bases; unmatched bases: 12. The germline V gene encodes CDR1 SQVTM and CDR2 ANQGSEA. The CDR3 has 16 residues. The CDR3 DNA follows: TGCAGCGTCGCAACTAGCGGGCTTCGTAGCACCGGGGAGCTGTTTTTT. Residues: CSVATSGLRSTGELFF.

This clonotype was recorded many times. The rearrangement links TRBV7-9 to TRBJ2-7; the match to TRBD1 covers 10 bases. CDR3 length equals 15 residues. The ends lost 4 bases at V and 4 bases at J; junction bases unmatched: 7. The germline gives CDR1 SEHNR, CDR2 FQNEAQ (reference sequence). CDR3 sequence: CASSSGTGATYEQYF. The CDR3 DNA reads TGTGCCAGCAGCTCCGGGACAGGGGCTACATACGAGCAGTACTTC.

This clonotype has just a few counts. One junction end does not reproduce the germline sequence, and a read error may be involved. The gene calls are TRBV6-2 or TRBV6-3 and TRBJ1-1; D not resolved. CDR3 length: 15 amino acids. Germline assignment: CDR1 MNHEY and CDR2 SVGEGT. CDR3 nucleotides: TGTCCCAGCAGTTCACGCGCGAAAATGAACACTGAAGCTTTCTTT. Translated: CPSSSRAKMNTEAFF.

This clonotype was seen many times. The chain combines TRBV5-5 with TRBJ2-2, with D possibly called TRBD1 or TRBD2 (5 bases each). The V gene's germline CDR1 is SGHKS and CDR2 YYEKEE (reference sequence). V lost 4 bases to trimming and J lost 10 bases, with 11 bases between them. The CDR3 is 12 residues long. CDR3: CASSPGTSELFF. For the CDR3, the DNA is TGTGCCAGCAGCCCAGGGACCTCGGAGCTGTTTTTT.

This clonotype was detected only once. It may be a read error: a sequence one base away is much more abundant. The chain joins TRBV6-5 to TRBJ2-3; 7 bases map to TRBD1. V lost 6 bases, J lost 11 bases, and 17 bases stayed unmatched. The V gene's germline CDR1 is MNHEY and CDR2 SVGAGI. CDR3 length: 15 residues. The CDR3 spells CASSWDSPGGAEQYF. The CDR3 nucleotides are TGTGCCAGCAGCTGGGACAGTCCTGGGGGTGCGGAGCAGTATTTT.